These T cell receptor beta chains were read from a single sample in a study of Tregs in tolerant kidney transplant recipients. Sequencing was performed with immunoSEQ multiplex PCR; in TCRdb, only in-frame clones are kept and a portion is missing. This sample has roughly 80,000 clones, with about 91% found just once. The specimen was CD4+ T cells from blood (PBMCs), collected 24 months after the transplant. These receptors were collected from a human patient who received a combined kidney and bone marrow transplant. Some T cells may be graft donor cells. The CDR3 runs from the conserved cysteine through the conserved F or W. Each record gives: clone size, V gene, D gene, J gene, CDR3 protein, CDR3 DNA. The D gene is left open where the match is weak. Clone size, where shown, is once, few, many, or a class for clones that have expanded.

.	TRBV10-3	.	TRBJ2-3	CAIQRTSTDTQYF	TGTGCCATTCAGCGGACTAGCACAGATACGCAGTATTTT
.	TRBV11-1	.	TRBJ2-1	CASSPRQGRIYNEQFF	TGTGCCAGCAGCCCGCGGCAGGGCCGGATATACAATGAGCAGTTCTTC
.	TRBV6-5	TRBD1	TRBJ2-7	CASSYFDRGHSEQYF	TGTGCCAGCAGTTATTTTGACAGGGGGCACAGCGAGCAGTACTTC
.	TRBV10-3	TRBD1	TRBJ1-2	CAISEDRETDGYTF	TGTGCCATCAGTGAGGACAGGGAAACGGATGGCTACACCTTC
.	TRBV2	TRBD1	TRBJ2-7	CASSVQGLARSYEQYF	TGTGCCAGCAGTGTACAGGGGCTAGCCCGTTCCTACGAGCAGTACTTC
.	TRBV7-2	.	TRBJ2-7	CASSLGPGYEQYF	TGTGCCAGCAGCTTAGGCCCCGGCTACGAGCAGTACTTC
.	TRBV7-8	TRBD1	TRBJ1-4	CASSYPGQGFEKLFF	TGTGCCAGCAGCTATCCGGGACAGGGGTTTGAAAAACTGTTTTTT
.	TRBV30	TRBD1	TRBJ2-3	CAWSLTGGPSGTQYF	TGTGCCTGGAGTCTGACAGGGGGTCCGAGTGGGACGCAGTATTTT
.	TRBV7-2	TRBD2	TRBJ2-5	CASSLQRGGETQYF	TGTGCCAGCAGCTTACAGCGGGGGGGGGAGACCCAGTACTTC
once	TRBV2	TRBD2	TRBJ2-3	CASSGSGGGTDTQYF	TGTGCCAGCAGTGGGTCGGGAGGGGGCACAGATACGCAGTATTTT
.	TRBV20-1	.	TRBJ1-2	CSARGSYGYTF	TGCAGTGCTAGGGGGAGCTATGGCTACACCTTC
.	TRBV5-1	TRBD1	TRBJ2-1	CASSPRTGGLNEQFF	TGCGCCAGCAGCCCGAGGACAGGGGGCCTTAATGAGCAGTTCTTC
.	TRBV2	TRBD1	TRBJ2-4	CASSAGQGENIQYF	TGTGCCAGCAGTGCCGGACAGGGAGAAAACATTCAGTACTTC
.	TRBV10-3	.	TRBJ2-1	CAISYEDYSYNEQFF	TGTGCCATCAGTTATGAGGACTACTCCTACAATGAGCAGTTCTTC
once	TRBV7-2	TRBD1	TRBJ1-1	CASSFQGANTEAFF	TGTGCCAGCAGCTTTCAGGGGGCGAACACTGAAGCTTTCTTT
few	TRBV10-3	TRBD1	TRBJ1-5	CAISESRQGSSNQPQHF	TGTGCCATCAGTGAGTCACGACAGGGCTCTAGCAATCAGCCCCAGCATTTT
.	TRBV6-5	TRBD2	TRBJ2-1	CASSRGGGGSEQFF	TGTGCCAGCTCCCGTGGCGGGGGGGGGAGTGAGCAGTTCTTC
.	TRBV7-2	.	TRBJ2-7	CASSPLLIPYEQYF	TGTGCCAGCAGCCCCTTACTAATACCCTACGAGCAGTACTTC
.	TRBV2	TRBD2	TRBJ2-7	CASSERWEGLHEQYF	TGTGCCAGCAGTGAGAGGTGGGAGGGCCTCCACGAGCAGTACTTC
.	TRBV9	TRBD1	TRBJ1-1	CASSVGSGDSITLTEAFF	TGTGCCAGCAGCGTAGGATCGGGGGACAGCATCACGTTGACTGAAGCTTTCTTT
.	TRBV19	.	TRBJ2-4	CASSSGGKAKNIQYF	TGTGCCAGTTCCTCGGGGGGCAAAGCCAAAAACATTCAGTACTTC
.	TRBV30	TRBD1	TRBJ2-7	CAWSDNRGRYEQYF	TGTGCCTGGAGTGACAACAGGGGGCGATACGAGCAGTACTTC
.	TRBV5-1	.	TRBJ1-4	CASSLARRTGTTNEKLFF	TGCGCCAGCAGCTTGGCTAGAAGAACAGGGACAACTAATGAAAAACTGTTTTTT
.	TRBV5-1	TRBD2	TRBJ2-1	CASSLGASGVGNEQFF	TGCGCCAGCAGCTTGGGTGCTAGCGGAGTCGGGAATGAGCAGTTCTTC
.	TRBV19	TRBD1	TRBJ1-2	CASSSPTGLTEVDYGYTF	TGTGCCAGTAGTTCCCCGACAGGGTTAACCGAAGTAGACTATGGCTACACCTTC
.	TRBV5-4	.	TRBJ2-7	CANTYEQYF	TGTGCCAATACCTACGAGCAGTACTTC
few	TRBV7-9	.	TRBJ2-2	CASSLRYTGELFF	TGTGCCAGCAGTTTACGCTATACCGGGGAGCTGTTTTTT
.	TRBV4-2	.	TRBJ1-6	CASSQEATGDSPLHF	TGTGCCAGCAGCCAAGAAGCGACAGGAGATTCCCCCCTCCACTTT
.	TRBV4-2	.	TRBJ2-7	CASSQDLLLRGQYF	TGTGCCAGCAGCCAAGATCTCCTTCTAAGGGGGCAGTACTTC
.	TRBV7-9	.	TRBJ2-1	CASPPDSWANEQFF	TGTGCCAGCCCCCCGGACTCATGGGCTAATGAGCAGTTCTTC
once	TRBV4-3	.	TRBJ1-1	CASSVLPQGNTEAFF	TGCGCCAGCAGCGTTTTACCACAGGGGAACACTGAAGCTTTCTTT
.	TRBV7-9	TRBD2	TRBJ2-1	CASSLERRLAGNNEQFF	TGTGCCAGCAGCTTAGAGCGGCGGCTAGCGGGAAACAATGAGCAGTTCTTC
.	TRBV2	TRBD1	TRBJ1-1	CASRYRGGTEAFF	TGTGCCAGCAGATACAGGGGGGGGACTGAAGCTTTCTTT
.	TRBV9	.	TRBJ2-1	CASSVGQVNEQFF	TGTGCCAGCAGCGTAGGACAGGTTAATGAGCAGTTCTTC
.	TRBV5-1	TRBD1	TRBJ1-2	CASSQMPGQGSNGYTF	TGCGCCAGCAGCCAAATGCCGGGACAGGGTTCGAATGGCTACACCTTC
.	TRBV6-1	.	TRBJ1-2	CASSEKGFGQATYGYTF	TGTGCCAGCAGTGAAAAAGGTTTTGGGCAGGCGACCTATGGCTACACCTTC
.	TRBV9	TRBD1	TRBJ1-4	CARGWDRNPTNEKLFF	TGTGCCAGAGGATGGGACAGAAATCCAACTAATGAAAAACTGTTTTTT
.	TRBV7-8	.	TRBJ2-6	CASSTIGGSGANVLTF	TGTGCCAGCAGCACAATAGGGGGCTCTGGGGCCAACGTCCTGACTTTC
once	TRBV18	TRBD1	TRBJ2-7	CASSPAQGVLSYEQYF	TGTGCCAGCTCACCTGCACAGGGGGTCCTATCCTACGAGCAGTACTTC
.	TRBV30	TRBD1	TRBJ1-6	CACGQDQNSPLHF	TGTGCCTGCGGACAGGATCAAAATTCCCCCCTCCACTTT
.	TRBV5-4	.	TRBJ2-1	CASSLRWDEQFF	TGTGCCAGCAGCCTGCGGTGGGATGAGCAGTTCTTC
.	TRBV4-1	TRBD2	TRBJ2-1	CASSQARRETSRPNEQFF	TGCGCCAGCAGCCAAGCCCGTCGTGAGACTAGCAGACCCAATGAGCAGTTCTTC
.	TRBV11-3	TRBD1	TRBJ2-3	CASSLSGQGTQYF	TGTGCCAGCAGCCTGTCGGGACAGGGGACGCAGTATTTT
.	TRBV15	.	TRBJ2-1	CATSRGPNNEQFF	TGTGCCACCAGCAGAGGCCCTAACAATGAGCAGTTCTTC
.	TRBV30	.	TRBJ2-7	CALAGQGLYEQYF	TGTGCCTTAGCGGGACAGGGACTCTACGAGCAGTACTTC
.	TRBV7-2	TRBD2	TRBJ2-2	CASSRTRRDTGELFF	TGTGCCAGCAGCCGGACTAGGCGTGACACCGGGGAGCTGTTTTTT
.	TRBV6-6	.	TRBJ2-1	CASSYLLASSYNEQFF	TGTGCCAGCAGTTACTTATTAGCGAGCTCCTACAATGAGCAGTTCTTC
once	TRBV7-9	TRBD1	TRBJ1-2	CASSLPGTGSNYGYTF	TGTGCCAGCAGCTTACCGGGGACAGGGTCTAACTATGGCTACACCTTC
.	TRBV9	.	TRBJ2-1	CASSVAASYNEQFF	TGTGCCAGCAGCGTAGCGGCTAGCTACAATGAGCAGTTCTTC
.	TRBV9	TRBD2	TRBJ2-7	CASSSGLAEAYEQYF	TGTGCCAGCAGCTCCGGACTAGCGGAGGCCTACGAGCAGTACTTC
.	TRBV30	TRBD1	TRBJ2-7	CAWSRDRGFDEQYF	TGTGCCTGGAGTAGGGACAGGGGGTTCGACGAGCAGTACTTC
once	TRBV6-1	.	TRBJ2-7	CASSRSIPSYEQYF	TGTGCCAGCAGCAGGTCAATTCCCTCCTACGAGCAGTACTTC
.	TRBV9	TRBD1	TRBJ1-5	CASSAGGRGNQPQHF	TGTGCCAGCAGCGCAGGGGGCCGGGGCAATCAGCCCCAGCATTTT